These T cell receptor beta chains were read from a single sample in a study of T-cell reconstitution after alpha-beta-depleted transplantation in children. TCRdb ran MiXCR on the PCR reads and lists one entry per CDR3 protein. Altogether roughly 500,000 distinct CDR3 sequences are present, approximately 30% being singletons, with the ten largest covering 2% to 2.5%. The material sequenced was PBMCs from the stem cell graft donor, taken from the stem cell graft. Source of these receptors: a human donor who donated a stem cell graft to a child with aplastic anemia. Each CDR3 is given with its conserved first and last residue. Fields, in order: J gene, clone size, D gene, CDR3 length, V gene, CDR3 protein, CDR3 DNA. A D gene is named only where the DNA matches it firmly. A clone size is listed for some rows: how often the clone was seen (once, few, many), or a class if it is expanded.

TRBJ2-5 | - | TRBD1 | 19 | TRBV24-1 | CATSDRRSGTGTSQETQYF | TGTGCCACCAGTGACCGGCGGTCCGGGACAGGTACTTCCCAAGAGACCCAGTACTTC
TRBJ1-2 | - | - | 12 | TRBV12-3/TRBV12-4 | CASSLEGGGYTF | TGTGCCAGCAGTTTAGAGGGGGGTGGCTACACCTTC
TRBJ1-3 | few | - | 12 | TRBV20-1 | CSVFSSGNTIYF | TGCAGTGTTTTCAGCTCTGGAAACACCATATATTTT
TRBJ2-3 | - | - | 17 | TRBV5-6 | CASSMGTWGDRSDTQYF | TGTGCCAGCAGCATGGGTACCTGGGGGGATAGGTCAGATACGCAGTATTTT
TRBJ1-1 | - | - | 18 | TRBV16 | CASSQSPGLLSVNTEAFF | TGTGCCAGCAGCCAATCTCCAGGGTTGTTGTCGGTGAACACTGAAGCTTTCTTT
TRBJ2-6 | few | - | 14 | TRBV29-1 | CSVVADSGANVLTF | TGCAGCGTTGTGGCTGACTCTGGGGCCAACGTCCTGACTTTC
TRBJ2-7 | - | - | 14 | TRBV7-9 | CASSLSLSVDEQYF | TGTGCCAGCAGCTTAAGTCTCTCCGTTGACGAGCAGTACTTC
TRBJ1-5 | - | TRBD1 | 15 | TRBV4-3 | CASSHTRGHGQPQHF | TGCGCCAGCAGCCACACCAGGGGGCATGGTCAGCCCCAGCATTTT
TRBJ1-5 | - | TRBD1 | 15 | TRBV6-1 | CASRASTGNNQPQHF | TGTGCCAGCCGGGCTTCGACAGGGAACAATCAGCCCCAGCATTTT
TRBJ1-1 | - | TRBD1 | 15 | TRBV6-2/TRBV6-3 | CASSNLGQGATEAFF | TGTGCCAGCAGTAACCTCGGACAGGGTGCGACTGAAGCTTTCTTT
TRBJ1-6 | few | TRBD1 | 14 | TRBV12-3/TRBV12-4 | CASSFSGGGGPLHF | TGTGCCAGCAGTTTTTCAGGGGGCGGCGGACCCCTCCACTTT
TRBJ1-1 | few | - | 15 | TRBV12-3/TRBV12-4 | CASTRGGTPNTEAFF | TGTGCCAGCACCCGAGGGGGGACTCCTAACACTGAAGCTTTCTTT
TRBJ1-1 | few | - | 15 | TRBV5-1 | CASSPRPGQNTEAFF | TGCGCCAGCAGCCCCCGCCCCGGACAGAACACTGAAGCTTTCTTT
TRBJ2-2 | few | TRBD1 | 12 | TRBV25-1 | CASDRGRGELFF | TGTGCCAGCGACAGGGGGCGGGGGGAGCTGTTTTTT
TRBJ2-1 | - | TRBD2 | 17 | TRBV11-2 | CASRTYRGRASYNEQFF | TGTGCCAGCAGAACTTATCGGGGGAGGGCCTCCTACAATGAGCAGTTCTTC
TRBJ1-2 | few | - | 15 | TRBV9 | CASSVAPRGDYGYTF | TGTGCCAGCAGCGTAGCTCCCCGGGGAGACTATGGCTACACCTTC
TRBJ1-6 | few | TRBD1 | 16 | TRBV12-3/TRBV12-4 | CASSPGQGLWGSPLHF | TGTGCCAGCAGTCCGGGACAGGGGCTGTGGGGTTCACCCCTCCACTTT
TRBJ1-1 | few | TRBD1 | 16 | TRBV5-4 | CASSLGGQSLNTEAFF | TGTGCCAGCAGCTTGGGGGGACAGTCGTTGAACACTGAAGCTTTCTTT
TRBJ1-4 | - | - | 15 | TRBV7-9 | CASSFAGVSNEKLFF | TGTGCCAGCAGCTTCGCCGGGGTATCTAATGAAAAACTGTTTTTT
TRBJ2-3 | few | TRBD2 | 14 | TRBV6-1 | CASAVAGGTDTQYF | TGTGCCAGCGCGGTAGCGGGAGGCACAGATACGCAGTATTTT